The clone carrying this T cell receptor (beta chain) was recorded at least ten times. The ends were cut back, 4 bases at V and 4 bases at J, with 16 bases in the middle. From germline, CDR1 is MNHEY and CDR2 SVGAGI. The CDR3 sequence is 15 residues long. This specimen comes from a study of T cells after yellow fever vaccination. Study-wide context: Preparing low-cell-number fractions relied on SMART-Seq v4 Ultra Low Input.

A single record per CDR3 protein comes from TCRdb applying MiXCR to the 5' RACE reads. The sample includes tens of thousands of distinct CDR3 sequences, 6.5% to 9% of them seen just once. Here the sequenced sample was CD8+ T cells sorted from PBMCs, taken 15 days after the yellow fever booster vaccination. The receptor was derived from a man aged 25-40 years who received the YFV17D yellow fever vaccine. The chain couples TRBV6-5 to TRBJ1-2, with D hard to call. The chain's CDR3 is CASSFDPEPTYGYTF. CDR3 in DNA: TGTGCCAGCAGTTTTGACCCGGAGCCGACCTATGGCTACACCTTC.